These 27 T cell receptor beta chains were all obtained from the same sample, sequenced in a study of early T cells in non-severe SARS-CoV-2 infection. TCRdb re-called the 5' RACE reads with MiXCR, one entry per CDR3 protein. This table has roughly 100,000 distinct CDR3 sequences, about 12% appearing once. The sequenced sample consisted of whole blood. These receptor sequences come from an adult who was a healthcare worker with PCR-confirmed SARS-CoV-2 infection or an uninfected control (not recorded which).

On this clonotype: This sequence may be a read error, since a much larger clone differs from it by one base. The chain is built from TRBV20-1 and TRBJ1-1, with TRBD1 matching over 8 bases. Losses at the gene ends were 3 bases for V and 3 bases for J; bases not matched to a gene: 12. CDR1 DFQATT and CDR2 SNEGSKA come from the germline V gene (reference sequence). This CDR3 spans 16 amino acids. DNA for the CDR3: TGCAGTGCTAGTGAAGACAGGGGCGCTAGGGACACTGAAGCTTTCTTT. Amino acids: CSASEDRGARDTEAFF.

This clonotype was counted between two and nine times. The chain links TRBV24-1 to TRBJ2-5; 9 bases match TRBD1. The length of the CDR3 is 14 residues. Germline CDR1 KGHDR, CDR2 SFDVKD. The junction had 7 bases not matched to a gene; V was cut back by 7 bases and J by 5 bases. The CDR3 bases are TGTGCCACCAGACGGACAGGGGAGCAGGAGACCCAGTACTTC. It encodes CATRRTGEQETQYF.

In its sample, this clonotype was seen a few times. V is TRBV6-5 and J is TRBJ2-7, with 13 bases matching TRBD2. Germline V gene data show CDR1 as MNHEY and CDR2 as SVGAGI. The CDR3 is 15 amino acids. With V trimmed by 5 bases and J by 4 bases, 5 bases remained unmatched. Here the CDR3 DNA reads TGTGCCAGCAGTGCCACTAGCGGGAGGGTGTACGAGCAGTACTTC. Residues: CASSATSGRVYEQYF.

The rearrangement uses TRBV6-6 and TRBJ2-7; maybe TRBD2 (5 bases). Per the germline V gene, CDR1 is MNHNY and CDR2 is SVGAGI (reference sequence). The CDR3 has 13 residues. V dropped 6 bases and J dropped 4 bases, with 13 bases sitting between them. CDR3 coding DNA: TGTGCCAGCAGCGCCCAGGACTTTTACGAGCAGTACTTC. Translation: CASSAQDFYEQYF.

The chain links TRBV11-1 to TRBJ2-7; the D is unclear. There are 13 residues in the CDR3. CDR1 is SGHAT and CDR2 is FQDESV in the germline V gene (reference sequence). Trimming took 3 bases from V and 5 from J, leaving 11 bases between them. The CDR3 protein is CASSLRARNEQYF. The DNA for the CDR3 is TGTGCCAGCAGCTTGCGCGCGAGGAACGAGCAGTACTTC. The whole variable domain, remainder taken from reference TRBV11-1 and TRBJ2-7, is EAEVAQSPRYKITEKSQAVAFWCDPISGHATLYWYRQILGQGPELLVQFQDESVVDDSQLPKDRFSAERLKGVDSTLKIQPAELGDSAMYLCASSLRARNEQYFGPGTRLTVT.

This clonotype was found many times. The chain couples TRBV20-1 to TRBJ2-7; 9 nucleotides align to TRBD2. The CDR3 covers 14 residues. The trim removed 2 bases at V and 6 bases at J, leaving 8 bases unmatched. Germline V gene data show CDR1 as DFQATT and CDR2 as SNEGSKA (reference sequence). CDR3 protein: CSARSGRLSGEQYF. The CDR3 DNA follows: TGCAGTGCTAGAAGCGGGAGGTTGAGTGGCGAGCAGTACTTC.

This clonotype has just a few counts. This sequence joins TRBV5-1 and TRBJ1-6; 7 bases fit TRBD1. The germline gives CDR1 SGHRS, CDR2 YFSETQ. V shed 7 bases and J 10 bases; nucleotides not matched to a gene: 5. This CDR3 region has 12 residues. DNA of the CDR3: TGCGCCAGCGGTACAGGGGACTCACCCCTCCACTTT. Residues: CASGTGDSPLHF. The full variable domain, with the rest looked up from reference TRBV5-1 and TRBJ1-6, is KAGVTQTPRYLIKTRGQQVTLSCSPISGHRSVSWYQQTPGQGLQFLFEYFSETQRNKGNFPGRFSGRQFSNSRSEMNVSTLELGDSALYLCASGTGDSPLHFGNGTRLTVT.

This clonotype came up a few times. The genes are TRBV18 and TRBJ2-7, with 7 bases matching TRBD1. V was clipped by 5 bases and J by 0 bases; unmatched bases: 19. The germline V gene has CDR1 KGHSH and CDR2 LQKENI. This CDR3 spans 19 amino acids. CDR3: CASSGRQGSETLLSYEQYF. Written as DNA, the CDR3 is TGTGCCAGCTCAGGAAGACAGGGTAGTGAGACTCTCCTCTCCTACGAGCAGTACTTC.

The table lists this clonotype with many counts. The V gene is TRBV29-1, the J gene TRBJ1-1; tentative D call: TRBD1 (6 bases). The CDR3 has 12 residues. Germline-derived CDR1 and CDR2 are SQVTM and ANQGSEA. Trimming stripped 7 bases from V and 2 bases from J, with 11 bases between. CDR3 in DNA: TGCAGCGATGACAGGCTTAACACTGAAGCTTTCTTT. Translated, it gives CSDDRLNTEAFF.

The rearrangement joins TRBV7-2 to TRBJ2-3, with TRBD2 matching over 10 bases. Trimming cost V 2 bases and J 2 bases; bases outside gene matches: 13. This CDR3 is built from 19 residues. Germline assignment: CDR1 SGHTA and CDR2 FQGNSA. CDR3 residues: CASSLWARTSGLLTDTQYF. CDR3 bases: TGTGCCAGCAGCTTATGGGCCCGGACTAGCGGCCTACTCACAGATACGCAGTATTTT.

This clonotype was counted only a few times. CDR3 region: CASSDTLQGSEAFF. The CDR3 DNA follows: TGTGCCAGCAGCGACACCTTACAGGGATCTGAAGCTTTCTTT. The V gene is TRBV5-4, the J gene TRBJ1-1, with a possible D match to TRBD1 (6 bases). Germline V gene lookup returns CDR1 SGHNT and CDR2 YYREEE (reference sequence). V was shortened by 4 bases and J by 6 bases, with 16 bases between the two germline ends. CDR3 length: 14 residues.

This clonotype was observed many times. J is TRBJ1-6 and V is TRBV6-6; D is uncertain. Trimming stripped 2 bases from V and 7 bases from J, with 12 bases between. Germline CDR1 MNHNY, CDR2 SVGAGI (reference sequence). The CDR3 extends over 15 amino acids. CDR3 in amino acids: CASSYPTSGNSPLHF. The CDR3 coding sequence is TGTGCCAGCAGTTACCCGACATCCGGCAATTCACCCCTCCACTTT.

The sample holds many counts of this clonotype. CDR3 protein: CASSVLVGVRGEQYF. DNA for the CDR3: TGTGCCAGCAGCGTCCTAGTAGGAGTGAGGGGCGAGCAGTACTTC. The chain is built from TRBV16 and TRBJ2-7; D tentatively reads TRBD1 or TRBD2 (5 bases each). The CDR3 totals 15 residues. V shed 5 bases and J shed 6 bases, with 20 bases lying between them. The germline CDR1 and CDR2 sequences are KGHSY and FQNENV.

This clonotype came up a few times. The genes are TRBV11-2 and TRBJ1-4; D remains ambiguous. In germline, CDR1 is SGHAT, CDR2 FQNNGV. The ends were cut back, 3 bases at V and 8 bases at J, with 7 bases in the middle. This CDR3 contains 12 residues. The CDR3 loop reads CASSLAGEKLFF. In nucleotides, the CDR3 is TGTGCCAGCAGCTTGGCCGGGGAAAAACTGTTTTTT.

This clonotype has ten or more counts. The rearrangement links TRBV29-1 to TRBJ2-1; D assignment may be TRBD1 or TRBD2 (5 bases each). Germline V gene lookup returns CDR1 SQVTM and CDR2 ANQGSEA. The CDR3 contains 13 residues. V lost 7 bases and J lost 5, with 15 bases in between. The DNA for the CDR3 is TGCAGCGGTGACGGGGCAGGGCACAATGAGCAGTTCTTC. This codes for CSGDGAGHNEQFF.

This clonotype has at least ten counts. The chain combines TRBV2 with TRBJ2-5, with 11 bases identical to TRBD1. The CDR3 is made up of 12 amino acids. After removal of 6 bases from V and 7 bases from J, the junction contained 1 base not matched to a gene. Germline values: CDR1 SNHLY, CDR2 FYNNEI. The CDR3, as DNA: TGTGCCAGCAGAGGACAGGGGGCGACCCAGTACTTC. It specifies CASRGQGATQYF.

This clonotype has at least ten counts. The CDR3 DNA follows: TGTGCCAGCAGCCCCCAAGTAGGCCCCTACAATGAGCAGTTCTTC. It encodes CASSPQVGPYNEQFF. This chain joins TRBV7-3 and TRBJ2-1; D unclear. Looked up from germline, CDR1 is SGHTA and CDR2 is FQGTGA. CDR3 length equals 15 residues. Deletions cut 5 bases from V and 2 bases from J, with 13 bases between.

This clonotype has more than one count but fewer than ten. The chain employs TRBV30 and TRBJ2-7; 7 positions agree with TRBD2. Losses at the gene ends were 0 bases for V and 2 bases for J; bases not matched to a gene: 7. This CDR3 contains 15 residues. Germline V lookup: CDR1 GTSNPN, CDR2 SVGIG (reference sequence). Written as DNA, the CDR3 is TGTGCCTGGAGTGTATTGGCTAGCGGTGCCTACGAGCAGTACTTC. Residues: CAWSVLASGAYEQYF.

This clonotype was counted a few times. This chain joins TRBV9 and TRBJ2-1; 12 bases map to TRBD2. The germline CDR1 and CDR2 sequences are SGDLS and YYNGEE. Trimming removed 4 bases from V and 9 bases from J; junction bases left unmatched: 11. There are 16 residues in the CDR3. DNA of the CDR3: TGTGCCAGCAGCTTAAGACTAGCGGGAGTGTATAGTGAGCAGTTCTTC. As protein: CASSLRLAGVYSEQFF.

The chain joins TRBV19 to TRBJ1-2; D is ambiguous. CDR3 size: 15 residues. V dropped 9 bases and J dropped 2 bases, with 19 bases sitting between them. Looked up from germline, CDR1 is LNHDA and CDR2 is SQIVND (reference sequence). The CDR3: CASSLSRTTNYGYTF. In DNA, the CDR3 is TGTGCCAGCTCCCTGTCCCGGACGACAAACTATGGCTACACCTTC.

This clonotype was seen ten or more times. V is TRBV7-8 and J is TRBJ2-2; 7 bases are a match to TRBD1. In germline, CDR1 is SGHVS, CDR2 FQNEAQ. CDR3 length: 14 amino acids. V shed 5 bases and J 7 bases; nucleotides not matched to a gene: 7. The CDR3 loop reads CASSVDRALGELFF. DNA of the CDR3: TGTGCCAGCAGCGTCGACAGGGCTCTCGGGGAGCTGTTTTTT.

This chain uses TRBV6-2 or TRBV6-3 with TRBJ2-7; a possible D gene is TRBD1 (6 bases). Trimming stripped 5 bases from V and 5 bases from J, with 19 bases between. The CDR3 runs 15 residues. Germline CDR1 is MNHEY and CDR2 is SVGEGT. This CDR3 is CASSRYGTTLDEQYF. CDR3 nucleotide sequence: TGTGCCAGCAGTAGATACGGGACAACTCTCGACGAGCAGTACTTC.

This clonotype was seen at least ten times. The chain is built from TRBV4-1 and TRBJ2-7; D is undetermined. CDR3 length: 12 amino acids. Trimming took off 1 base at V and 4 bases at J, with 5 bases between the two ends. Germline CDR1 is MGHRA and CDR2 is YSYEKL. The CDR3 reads CASSQGPYEQYF. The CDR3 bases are TGCGCCAGCAGCCAAGGCCCGTACGAGCAGTACTTC.

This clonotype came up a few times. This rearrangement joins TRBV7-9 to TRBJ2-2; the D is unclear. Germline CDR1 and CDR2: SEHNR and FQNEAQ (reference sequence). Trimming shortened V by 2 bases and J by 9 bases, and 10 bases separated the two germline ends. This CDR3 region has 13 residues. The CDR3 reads CASSLLLLRELFF. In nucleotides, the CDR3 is TGTGCCAGCAGCTTACTCCTCTTGAGGGAGCTGTTTTTT.

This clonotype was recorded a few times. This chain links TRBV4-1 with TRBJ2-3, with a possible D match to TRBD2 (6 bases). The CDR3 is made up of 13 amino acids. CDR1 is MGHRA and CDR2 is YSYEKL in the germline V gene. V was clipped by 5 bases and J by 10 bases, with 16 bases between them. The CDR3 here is CASSTEGRAAQYF. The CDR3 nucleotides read TGCGCCAGCAGCACGGAGGGCCGGGCGGCGCAGTATTTT.

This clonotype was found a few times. CDR3 loop: CASSPPPGTGYNEQFF. Written as DNA, the CDR3 is TGTGCCAGCAGTCCGCCCCCCGGGACGGGTTACAATGAGCAGTTCTTC. This rearrangement joins TRBV28 to TRBJ2-1; the D gene could be TRBD1 or TRBD2 (5 bases each). CDR1 MDHEN and CDR2 SYDVKM come from the germline V gene. The CDR3 contains 16 residues. Trimming pared 5 bases from V and 4 bases from J, leaving 18 bases between.

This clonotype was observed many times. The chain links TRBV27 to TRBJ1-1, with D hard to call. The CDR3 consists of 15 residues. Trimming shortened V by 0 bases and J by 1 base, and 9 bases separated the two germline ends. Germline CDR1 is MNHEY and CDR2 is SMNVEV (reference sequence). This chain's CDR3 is CASSLSAGPNTEAFF. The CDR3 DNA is TGTGCCAGCAGTTTATCGGCAGGACCGAACACTGAAGCTTTCTTT.